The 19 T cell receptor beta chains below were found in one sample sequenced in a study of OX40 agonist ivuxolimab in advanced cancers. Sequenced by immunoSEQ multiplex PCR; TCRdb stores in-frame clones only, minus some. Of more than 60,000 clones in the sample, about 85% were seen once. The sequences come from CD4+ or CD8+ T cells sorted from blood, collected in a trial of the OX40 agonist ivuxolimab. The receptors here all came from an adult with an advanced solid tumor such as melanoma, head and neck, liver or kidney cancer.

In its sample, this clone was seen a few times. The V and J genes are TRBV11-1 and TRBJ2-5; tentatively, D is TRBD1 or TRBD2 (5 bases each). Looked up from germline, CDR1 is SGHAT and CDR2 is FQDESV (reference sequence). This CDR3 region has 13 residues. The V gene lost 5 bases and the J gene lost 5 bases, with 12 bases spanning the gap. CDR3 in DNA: TGTGCCAGCAGCCCCCGGGGCCGGGAGACCCAGTACTTC. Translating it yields CASSPRGRETQYF. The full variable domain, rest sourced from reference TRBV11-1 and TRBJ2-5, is EAEVAQSPRYKITEKSQAVAFWCDPISGHATLYWYRQILGQGPELLVQFQDESVVDDSQLPKDRFSAERLKGVDSTLKIQPAELGDSAMYLCASSPRGRETQYFGPGTRLLVL.

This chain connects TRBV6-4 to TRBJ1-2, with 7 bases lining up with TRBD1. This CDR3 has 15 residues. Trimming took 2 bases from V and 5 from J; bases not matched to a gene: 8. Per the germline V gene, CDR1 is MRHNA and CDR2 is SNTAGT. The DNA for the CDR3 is TGTGCCAGCAGTGACGACCCGACAGGGATTTATGGCTACACCTTC. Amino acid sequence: CASSDDPTGIYGYTF.

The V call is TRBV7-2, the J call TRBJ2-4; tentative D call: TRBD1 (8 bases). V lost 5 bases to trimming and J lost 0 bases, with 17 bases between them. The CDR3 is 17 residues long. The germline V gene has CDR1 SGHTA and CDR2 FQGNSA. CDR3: CASSQPGGQVAKNIQYF. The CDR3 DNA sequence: TGTGCCAGCAGCCAGCCGGGGGGACAGGTAGCCAAAAACATTCAGTACTTC.

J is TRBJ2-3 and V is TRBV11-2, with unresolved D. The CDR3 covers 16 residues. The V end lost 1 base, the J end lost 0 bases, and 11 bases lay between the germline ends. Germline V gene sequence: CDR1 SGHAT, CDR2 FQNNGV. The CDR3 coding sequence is TGTGCCAGCAGCTTAGTGGGGTGGGCTAGCACAGATACGCAGTATTTT. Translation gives CASSLVGWASTDTQYF.

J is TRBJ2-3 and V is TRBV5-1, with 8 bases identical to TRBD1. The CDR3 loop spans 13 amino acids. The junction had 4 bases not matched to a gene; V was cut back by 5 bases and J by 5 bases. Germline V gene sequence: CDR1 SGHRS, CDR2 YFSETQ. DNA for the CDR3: TGCGCCAGCAGTTCCGGGACAGGAGATACGCAGTATTTT. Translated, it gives CASSSGTGDTQYF.

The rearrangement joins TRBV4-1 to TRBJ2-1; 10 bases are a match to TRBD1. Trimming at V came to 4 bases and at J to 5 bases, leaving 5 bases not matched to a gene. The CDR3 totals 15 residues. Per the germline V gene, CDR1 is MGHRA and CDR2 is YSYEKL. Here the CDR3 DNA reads TGCGCCAGCAGCCTGGGACAGGGGATAAACAATGAGCAGTTCTTC. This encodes CASSLGQGINNEQFF.

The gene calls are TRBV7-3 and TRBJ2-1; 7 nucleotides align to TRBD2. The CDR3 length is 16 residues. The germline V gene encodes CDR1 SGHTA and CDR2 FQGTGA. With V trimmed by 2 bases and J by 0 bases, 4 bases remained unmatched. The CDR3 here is CASSLLGGSSYNEQFF. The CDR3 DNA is TGTGCCAGCAGCTTATTAGGCGGGAGCTCCTACAATGAGCAGTTCTTC. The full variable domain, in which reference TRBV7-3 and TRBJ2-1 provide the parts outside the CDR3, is GAGVSQTPSNKVTEKGKYVELRCDPISGHTALYWYRQSLGQGPEFLIYFQGTGAADDSGLPNDRFFAVRPEGSVSTLKIQRTERGDSAVYLCASSLLGGSSYNEQFFGPGTRLTVL.

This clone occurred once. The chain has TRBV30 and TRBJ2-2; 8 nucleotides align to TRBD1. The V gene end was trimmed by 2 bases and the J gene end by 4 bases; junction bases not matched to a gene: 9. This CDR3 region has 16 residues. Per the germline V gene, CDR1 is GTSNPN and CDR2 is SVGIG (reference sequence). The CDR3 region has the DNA TGTGCCTGGAGTTCCTGGACAGGGATCCTCACCGGGGAGCTGTTTTTT. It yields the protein CAWSSWTGILTGELFF.

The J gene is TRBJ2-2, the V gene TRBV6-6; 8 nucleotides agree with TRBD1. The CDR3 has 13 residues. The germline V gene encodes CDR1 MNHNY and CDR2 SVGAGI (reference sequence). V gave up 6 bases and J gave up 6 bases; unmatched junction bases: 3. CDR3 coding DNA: TGTGCCAGCAGGCCGACAGGGGCCGGGGAGCTGTTTTTT. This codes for CASRPTGAGELFF.

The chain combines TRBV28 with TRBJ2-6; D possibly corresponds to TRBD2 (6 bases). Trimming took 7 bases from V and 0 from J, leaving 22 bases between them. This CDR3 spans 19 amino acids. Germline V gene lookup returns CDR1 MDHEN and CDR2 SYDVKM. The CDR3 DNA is TGTGCCAGCACTAAAAGGCCCGGGACGACTAGCTCTGGGGCCAACGTCCTGACTTTC. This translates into CASTKRPGTTSSGANVLTF.

The CDR3 sequence: CASSLSSLETQYF. CDR3 nucleotide sequence: TGTGCCAGCAGCTTAAGTTCGTTGGAGACCCAGTACTTC. This chain links TRBV13 with TRBJ2-5; D not certain. V shed 2 bases and J shed 5 bases, with 9 bases lying between them. The CDR3 totals 13 residues. Germline V CDR1 and CDR2: PRHDT, FYEKMQ (reference sequence).

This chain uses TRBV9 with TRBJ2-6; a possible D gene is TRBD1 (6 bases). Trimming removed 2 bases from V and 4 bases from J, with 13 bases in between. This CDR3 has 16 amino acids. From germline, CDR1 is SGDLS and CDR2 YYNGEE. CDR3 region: CASSVLGGMGANVLTF. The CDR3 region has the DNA TGTGCCAGCAGCGTCTTAGGGGGTATGGGGGCCAACGTCCTGACTTTC.

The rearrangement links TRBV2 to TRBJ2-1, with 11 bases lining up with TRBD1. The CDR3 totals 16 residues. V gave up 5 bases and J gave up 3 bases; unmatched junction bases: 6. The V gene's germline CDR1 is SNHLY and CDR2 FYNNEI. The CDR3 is CASSLGTGGNYNEQFF. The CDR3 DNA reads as TGTGCCAGCAGTTTAGGGACAGGGGGGAACTACAATGAGCAGTTCTTC.

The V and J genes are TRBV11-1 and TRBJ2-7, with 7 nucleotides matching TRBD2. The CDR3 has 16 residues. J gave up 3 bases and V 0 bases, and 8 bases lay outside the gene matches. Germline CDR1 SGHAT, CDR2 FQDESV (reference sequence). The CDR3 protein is CASSLAGREVHYEQYF. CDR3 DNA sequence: TGTGCCAGCAGCTTAGCAGGCCGGGAGGTCCACTACGAGCAGTACTTC.

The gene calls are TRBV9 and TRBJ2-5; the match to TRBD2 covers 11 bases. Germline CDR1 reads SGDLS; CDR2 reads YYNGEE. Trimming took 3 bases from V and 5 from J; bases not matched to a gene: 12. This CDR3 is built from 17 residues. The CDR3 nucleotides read TGTGCCAGCAGCGCGGGCGTAGCGGGAGGGCCGGAGGAGACCCAGTACTTC. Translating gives CASSAGVAGGPEETQYF. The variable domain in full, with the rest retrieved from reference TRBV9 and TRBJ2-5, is DSGVTQTPKHLITATGQRVTLRCSPRSGDLSVYWYQQSLDQGLQFLIQYYNGEERAKGNILERFSAQQFPDLHSELNLSSLELGDSALYFCASSAGVAGGPEETQYFGPGTRLLVL.

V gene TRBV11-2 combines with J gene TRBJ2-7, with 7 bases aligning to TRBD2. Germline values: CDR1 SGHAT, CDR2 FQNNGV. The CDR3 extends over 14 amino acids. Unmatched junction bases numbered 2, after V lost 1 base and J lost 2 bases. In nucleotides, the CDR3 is TGTGCCAGCAGCTTAGGCGGGAGCACCTACGAGCAGTACTTC. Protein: CASSLGGSTYEQYF.

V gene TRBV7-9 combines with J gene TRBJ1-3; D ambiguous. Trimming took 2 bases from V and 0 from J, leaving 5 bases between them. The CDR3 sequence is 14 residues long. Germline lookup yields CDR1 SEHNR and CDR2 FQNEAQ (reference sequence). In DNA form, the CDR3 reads TGTGCCAGCAGCTTATCTAACTCTGGAAACACCATATATTTT. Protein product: CASSLSNSGNTIYF.

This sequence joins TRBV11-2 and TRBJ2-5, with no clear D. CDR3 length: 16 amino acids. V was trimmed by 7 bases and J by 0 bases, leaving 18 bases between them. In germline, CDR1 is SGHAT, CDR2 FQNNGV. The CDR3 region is CASNFVSENYQETQYF. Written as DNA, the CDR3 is TGTGCCAGCAATTTCGTGTCAGAGAACTACCAAGAGACCCAGTACTTC.

CDR3: CASSVDSLVGEQYF. CDR3 in DNA: TGTGCCAGCAGCGTCGATTCGTTAGTCGGCGAGCAGTACTTC. The rearrangement joins TRBV9 to TRBJ2-7, with D unresolved. The CDR3 is made up of 14 amino acids. Germline lookup yields CDR1 SGDLS and CDR2 YYNGEE. The V end was cut by 2 bases, the J end by 6 bases, with 15 bases between.